There are a few counts of the clone carrying this T cell receptor (beta chain). Its target is unknown. CDR1 is MDHEN, CDR2 SYDVKM, per germline. V shed 7 bases, J shed 5 bases, and the junction held 4 bases outside the gene matches. This CDR3 spans 12 amino acids. This record belongs to a study of post-analysis software for immune sequencing data. Background on the study: The study covered relapsing-remitting, secondary progressive and progressive-relapsing courses of multiple sclerosis.

Every TCR beta cDNA library bore unique molecular identifiers. Once roughly 0.85 to 11 million T cells were used, approximately 470,000 cDNA molecules resulted. TCRdb called the PCR reads again in MiXCR, with one record for every CDR3 protein. Seen here are about 760,000 distinct CDR3 sequences, less than 35% observed once, and the top ten hold under 0.7%. Notes on the study in general: A handful of TRBV segments occurring more often in patients than controls included TRBV5-6, TRBV5-1 and TRBV20-1. Under F measure analysis, samples from one preparation batch co-clustered strongly. Comparison with controls showed significantly lower normalized Chao1 diversity in multiple sclerosis patients.

The J gene is TRBJ2-7, the V gene TRBV28, with 8 bases aligning to TRBD1. The sequence derives from a girl aged 10 to 17 with multiple sclerosis. Sequencing used blood. CDR3 in amino acids: CASTGRGHEQYF. The CDR3 DNA reads TGTGCCAGCACGGGCAGGGGGCACGAGCAGTACTTC.